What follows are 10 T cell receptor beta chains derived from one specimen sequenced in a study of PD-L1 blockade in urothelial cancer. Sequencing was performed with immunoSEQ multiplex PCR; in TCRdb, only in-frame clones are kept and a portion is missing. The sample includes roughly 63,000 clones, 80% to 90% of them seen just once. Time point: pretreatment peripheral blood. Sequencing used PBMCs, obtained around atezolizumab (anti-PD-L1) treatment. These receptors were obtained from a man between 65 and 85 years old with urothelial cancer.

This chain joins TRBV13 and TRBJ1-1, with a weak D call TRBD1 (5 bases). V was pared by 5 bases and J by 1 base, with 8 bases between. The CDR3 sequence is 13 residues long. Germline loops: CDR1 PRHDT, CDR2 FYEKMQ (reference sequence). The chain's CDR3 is CASSQDRNTEAFF. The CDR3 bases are TGTGCCAGCAGCCAAGACAGGAACACTGAAGCTTTCTTT.

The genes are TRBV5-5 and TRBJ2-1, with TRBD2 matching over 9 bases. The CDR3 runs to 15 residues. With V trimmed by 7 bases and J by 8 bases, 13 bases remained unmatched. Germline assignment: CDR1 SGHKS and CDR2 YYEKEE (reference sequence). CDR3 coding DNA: TGTGCCAGCTCCCCCGGGGGCGGGGGGGACGATGAGCAGTTCTTC. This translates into CASSPGGGGDDEQFF.

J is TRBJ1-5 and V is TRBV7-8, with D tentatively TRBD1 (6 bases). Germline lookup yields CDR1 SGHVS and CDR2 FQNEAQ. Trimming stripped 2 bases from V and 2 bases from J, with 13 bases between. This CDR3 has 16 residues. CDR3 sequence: CASSLRGGIGNQPQHF. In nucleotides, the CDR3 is TGTGCCAGCAGCTTAAGGGGGGGGATAGGCAATCAGCCCCAGCATTTT.

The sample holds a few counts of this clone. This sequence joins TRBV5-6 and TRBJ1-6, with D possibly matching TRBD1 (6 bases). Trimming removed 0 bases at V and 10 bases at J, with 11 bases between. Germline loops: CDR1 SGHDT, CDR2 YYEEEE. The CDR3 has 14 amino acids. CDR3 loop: CASSLDQGRSPLHF. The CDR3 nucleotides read TGTGCCAGCAGCTTGGACCAGGGGAGATCACCCCTCCACTTT.

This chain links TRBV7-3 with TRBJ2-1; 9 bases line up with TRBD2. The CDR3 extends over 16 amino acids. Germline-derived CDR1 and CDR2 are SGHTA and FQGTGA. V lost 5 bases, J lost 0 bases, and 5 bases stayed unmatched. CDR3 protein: CASSPGAGGSYNEQFF. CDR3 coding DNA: TGTGCCAGCAGCCCCGGAGCGGGAGGCTCCTACAATGAGCAGTTCTTC.

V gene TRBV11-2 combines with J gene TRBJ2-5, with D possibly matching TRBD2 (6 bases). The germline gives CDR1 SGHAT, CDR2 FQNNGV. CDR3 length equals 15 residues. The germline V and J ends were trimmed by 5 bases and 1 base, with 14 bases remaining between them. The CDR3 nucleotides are TGTGCCAGCAGCCCGGTCCGGGGACTCCAAGAGACCCAGTACTTC. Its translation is CASSPVRGLQETQYF.

The DNA of the CDR3 is TGTGCCAGCACCCGCGGCGGGACAGCAGATACGCAGTATTTT. It translates to CASTRGGTADTQYF. The genes are TRBV4-2 and TRBJ2-3; TRBD1 is a possible D gene (7 bases). Germline V gene sequence: CDR1 LGHNA, CDR2 YNFKEQ. This CDR3 is 14 amino acids long. The V end lost 7 bases, the J end lost 4 bases, and 15 bases lay between the germline ends.

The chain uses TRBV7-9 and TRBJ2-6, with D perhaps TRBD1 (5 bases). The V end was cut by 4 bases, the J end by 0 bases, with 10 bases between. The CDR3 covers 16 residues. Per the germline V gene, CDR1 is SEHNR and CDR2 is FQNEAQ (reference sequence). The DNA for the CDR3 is TGTGCCAGCAGCTCCTTACAGGACTCTGGGGCCAACGTCCTGACTTTC. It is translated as CASSSLQDSGANVLTF. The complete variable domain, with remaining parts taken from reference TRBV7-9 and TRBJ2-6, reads DTGVSQNPRHKITKRGQNVTFRCDPISEHNRLYWYRQTLGQGPEFLTYFQNEAQLEKSRLLSDRFSAERPKGSFSTLEIQRTEQGDSAMYLCASSSLQDSGANVLTFGAGSRLTVL.

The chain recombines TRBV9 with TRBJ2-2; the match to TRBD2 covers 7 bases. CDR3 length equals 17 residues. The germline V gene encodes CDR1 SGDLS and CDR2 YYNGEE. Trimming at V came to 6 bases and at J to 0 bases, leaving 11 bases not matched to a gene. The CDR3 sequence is CASTTPRAGANTGELFF. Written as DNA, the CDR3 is TGTGCCAGCACCACCCCGCGGGCGGGAGCGAACACCGGGGAGCTGTTTTTT. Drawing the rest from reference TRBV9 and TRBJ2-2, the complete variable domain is DSGVTQTPKHLITATGQRVTLRCSPRSGDLSVYWYQQSLDQGLQFLIQYYNGEERAKGNILERFSAQQFPDLHSELNLSSLELGDSALYFCASTTPRAGANTGELFFGEGSRLTVL.

This CDR3 reads CASSELGAETARNEQFF. CDR3 bases: TGTGCCAGCAGTGAATTGGGTGCGGAGACGGCTCGTAATGAGCAGTTCTTC. This chain joins TRBV25-1 and TRBJ2-1; D is unresolved. CDR1 and CDR2 from the germline V gene are MGHDK and SYGVNS. The CDR3 has 17 residues. V was trimmed by 1 base and J by 7 bases, leaving 20 bases between them. Full variable domain (rest looked up from reference TRBV25-1 and TRBJ2-1): EADIYQTPRYLVIGTGKKITLECSQTMGHDKMYWYQQDPGMELHLIHYSYGVNSTEKGDLSSESTVSRIRTEHFPLTLESARPSHTSQYLCASSELGAETARNEQFFGPGTRLTVL.